This T cell receptor (beta chain) was obtained from a study of T cell responses to AZD1222 COVID-19 vaccine. Second doses were pooled across both intervals (about 4 or about 12 weeks). Sequenced by immunoSEQ multiplex PCR; TCRdb stores in-frame clones only, minus some. The sample has fewer than 110,000 clones; about 85% are singletons. The sequence was obtained from an adult who received the AZD1222 COVID-19 vaccine. Specimen: peripheral blood, collected 28 days after the second AZD1222 dose.

CDR3 sequence reads: CASRTYNEQFF. In DNA, the CDR3 is TGTGCCAGCAGGACCTACAATGAGCAGTTCTTC. This chain uses TRBV2 with TRBJ2-1, with D unresolved. V was cut by 6 bases and J by 2 bases, with 2 bases left in between. The CDR3 sequence is 11 residues long. Germline assignment: CDR1 SNHLY and CDR2 FYNNEI.